Below, one TCR beta chain is given with its context. Libraries were prepared by immunoSEQ multiplex PCR; TCRdb keeps only in-frame clonotypes and omits some of them. The sample includes approximately 81,000 clones, over 80% seen only once; the top ten take under 5%. V lost 5 bases to trimming and J lost 0 bases, with 7 bases between them. The CDR3 contains 13 residues. Germline V gene lookup returns CDR1 SEHNR and CDR2 FQNEAQ (reference sequence). The entry originates in a study of T cell responses to AZD1222 COVID-19 vaccine. This sequence originates from an adult in good health. Material: peripheral blood, obtained on day 0 of MenACWY control vaccination. J is TRBJ1-1 and V is TRBV7-9; no clear D gene. CDR3 nucleotides: TGTGCCAGCAGCCAACCTATGAACACTGAAGCTTTCTTT. Its translation: CASSQPMNTEAFF.